Described below is a single T cell receptor beta chain sequence and its context. This clone was seen only a few times. Its target antigen remains unknown. Qualities for individual bases were not recorded, and no much larger clone is one base off. The sample originates from a study of OX40 agonist ivuxolimab in advanced cancers. Describing the broader study: Ivuxolimab, which targeted the costimulatory receptor OX40 (CD134), was an agonistic, fully human IgG2 monoclonal antibody. Of the 50 to 55 patients in dose escalation, 19 had hepatocellular carcinoma, approximately 15 had melanoma, 9 had renal cell carcinoma and 9 had head and neck cancer. Intravenous ivuxolimab was administered to patients every 2 weeks at six dose levels: 0.01, 0.1, 0.3, 1.5, 3 and 10 mg/kg. The paper reports the monotherapy dose-escalation portion (N of about 51 patients) of the phase I ivuxolimab trial. In the dose-escalation cohort, roughly 82% of patients were male, and the mean age was approximately 60 years with a range of roughly 20 to 80. Patients were allowed to have had prior anti-PD-1, anti-PD-L1 or anti-CTLA-4 therapy, and 40% of the dose-escalation patients had been treated with checkpoint inhibitors. Peripheral TCRbeta sequencing aimed to test whether ivuxolimab altered TCR sequence diversity and caused clonal T-cell expansion. Partial responses were achieved by three dose-escalation patients, of whom one had hepatocellular carcinoma and two had cutaneous melanoma. The study at large found these results: On average, CD8+ T cells showed more expanded clones than CD4+ T cells after ivuxolimab. Antigen specificity was not determined for the clonally expanded peripheral T cells. At doses from 0.1 to 3.0 mg/kg, clonal expansion was seen in both CD4+ and CD8+ blood T cells between baseline and week 6. Low levels of normalized T-cell clonal expansion were also shown by some nonresponding patients. In partial responders in the 0.1-3.0 mg/kg groups, normalized peripheral clonal expansion was found to be among the lowest, especially among CD8+ T cells.

Patients with a history of autoimmune disease or receiving systemic immunosuppression were excluded from the trial. Peripheral blood for TCR sequencing was collected from all dose cohorts at baseline, on cycle 4 day 1, and on cycle 7 day 1. The samples were taken from a phase I, first-in-human, multicenter, open-label dose-escalation trial of ivuxolimab. The trial enrolled adults with locally advanced or metastatic head and neck squamous cell, hepatocellular, melanoma or renal cell carcinoma. Before TCR sequencing, CD4+ and CD8+ T cells were separately sorted from peripheral blood. To sequence the TCRbeta CDR3 region, genomic DNA was isolated from the sorted cells. TCRbeta CDR3 regions were sequenced using the immunoSEQ Assay. TCRdb carries this immuneACCESS record with in-frame sequences only. Its versions omit some clonotypes, under half of them owing to an unresolved V gene in the studies checked, with the rest unexplained. The sample has about 38,000 clones on record, roughly 82% of them singletons. The ten top clones hold about 8.1% of the sample.

The TCR originated in an adult with an advanced solid tumor such as melanoma, head and neck, liver or kidney cancer. The sequences come from CD4+ or CD8+ T cells sorted from blood, collected in a trial of the OX40 agonist ivuxolimab.

CDR3 region: CASSSLGTGIYEQYF. The DNA reads as follows: TGTGCCAGTAGTTCTCTGGGGACAGGGATCTACGAGCAGTACTTC. The rearrangement joined TRBV19 to TRBJ2-7, with TRBD1 identical over 9 junction bases. V ends up 5 bases short and J 3 bases short, with an unmatched junction base count of 8. CDR1 and CDR2, looked up from the germline V gene (reference sequence), are LNHDA and SQIVND. The CDR3, from cysteine to phenylalanine, totals 15 residues. Of all the DNA, just the CDR3 is kept, 45 bases in frame from base 1.